The source of this TCR beta chain is a study of shared clonotypes between healthy human individuals. Per germline, CDR1 MRHNA and CDR2 SNTAGT. The CDR3 extends over 16 amino acids. V trimming: 8 bases; J trimming: 4 bases; junction bases outside the gene matches: 8. All participating donors were Caucasian adults from Nashville, Tennessee. The investigators split CD4+ cells into a CD45RA+ naive subset and a CD45RA-negative memory subset. Method: immunoSEQ multiplex PCR; TCRdb's copy keeps in-frame clones and lacks some. The sample lists about 2.4 million clones, 90% to 95% occurring once. This clone was recorded once.

Sequencing input: naive CD4+ T cells from PBMCs. The subset is: CD45RA+ positively selected. The chain has TRBV6-4 and TRBJ2-1, with TRBD2 matching 13 bases. The receptor was derived from a man aged 18 to 30 in good health. Some clones in this sample may be carry-over from other donors' samples. The DNA for the CDR3 is TGTGCCAGCTCCCCGGGACTAGCGGGAATGTACAATGAGCAGTTCTTC. It translates to CASSPGLAGMYNEQFF.